Listed below are T cell receptor beta chains from one sample, sequenced in a study of shared clonotypes between healthy human individuals. Assay: immunoSEQ multiplex PCR; the TCRdb copy retains only in-frame clones and omits some. This sample has fewer than 1.6 million clones, with 98% found just once. The sample comprised naive CD4+ T cells sorted from blood. These receptors all stem from a man in his thirties or forties in good health. Both conserved end residues are part of each CDR3. D genes are given only for firm matches.

j_call,d_call,v_call,cdr3_aa,cdr3_nt
TRBJ2-1,-,TRBV6-1,CASSVEETNEQFF,TGTGCCAGCAGTGTTGAAGAAACCAATGAGCAGTTCTTC
TRBJ2-5,-,TRBV29-1,CSVEPYTVETQYF,TGCAGCGTTGAACCTTACACCGTCGAGACCCAGTACTTC
TRBJ2-2,TRBD2,TRBV18,CASSRTSGRNTGELFF,TGTGCCAGCTCACGGACTAGCGGGAGGAACACCGGGGAGCTGTTTTTT
TRBJ1-5,-,TRBV28,CASSFISGDNQPQHF,TGTGCCAGCAGTTTTATTTCCGGGGACAATCAGCCCCAGCATTTT
TRBJ2-7,TRBD2,TRBV6-5,CASSYSLPGGYEQYF,TGTGCCAGCAGTTACTCCTTACCCGGGGGGTACGAGCAGTACTTC
TRBJ2-2,-,TRBV2,CASSRISGELFF,TGTGCCAGCAGTAGAATTTCCGGGGAGCTGTTTTTT
TRBJ2-1,-,TRBV2,CASSVGQPDEQFF,TGTGCCAGCAGTGTGGGACAACCGGATGAGCAGTTCTTC
TRBJ2-7,-,TRBV6-6,CASSTRVVYEQYF,TGTGCCAGCAGTACCAGGGTCGTCTACGAGCAGTACTTC
TRBJ2-7,-,TRBV27,CASHPYSSVTYEQYF,TGTGCCAGCCACCCCTACTCCTCTGTCACATACGAGCAGTACTTC
TRBJ2-3,-,TRBV29-1,CSVFHPSTDTQYF,TGCAGCGTTTTCCATCCTAGCACAGATACGCAGTATTTT
TRBJ1-2,-,TRBV19,CASVRSGLGYTF,TGTGCCAGCGTGCGGTCGGGCTTAGGCTACACCTTC
TRBJ2-7,-,TRBV27,CASKPGTLRTLHEQYF,TGTGCCAGCAAACCCGGGACCCTAAGGACCCTCCACGAGCAGTACTTC
TRBJ2-3,-,TRBV5-5,CASSITNRIQADTQYF,TGTGCCAGCAGCATAACCAATAGAATTCAGGCGGATACGCAGTATTTT
TRBJ2-7,TRBD1,TRBV7-2,CASSRTGGYEQYF,TGTGCCAGCAGCCGGACAGGAGGATACGAGCAGTACTTC
TRBJ1-4,-,TRBV4-2,CASSQEGGSTNEKLFF,TGTGCCAGCAGCCAAGAGGGGGGGTCGACTAATGAAAAACTGTTTTTT
TRBJ1-5,-,TRBV2,CASSEAGQLPQHF,TGTGCCAGCAGTGAGGCGGGTCAACTGCCCCAGCATTTT
TRBJ2-1,-,TRBV9,CASSPSPGNEQFF,TGTGCCAGCAGCCCTTCCCCCGGAAATGAGCAGTTCTTC
TRBJ2-1,TRBD2,TRBV9,CASSPHGLAGTGPSEQFF,TGTGCCAGCAGCCCCCACGGGCTAGCGGGAACGGGGCCCTCTGAGCAGTTCTTC
TRBJ1-1,-,TRBV2,CASIRRQTEAFF,TGTGCCAGCATCAGGAGACAGACTGAAGCTTTCTTT
TRBJ2-3,-,TRBV29-1,CSVGVAIGDTQYF,TGCAGCGTTGGGGTTGCTATCGGAGATACGCAGTATTTT
TRBJ2-3,-,TRBV11-2,CASSLEGERSTDTQYF,TGTGCCAGCAGCTTAGAAGGCGAACGTAGCACAGATACGCAGTATTTT
TRBJ1-2,-,TRBV9,CASSVGTADYGYTF,TGTGCCAGCAGCGTAGGGACGGCCGACTATGGCTACACCTTC
TRBJ2-2,-,TRBV5-1,CASSSLGTGELFF,TGCGCCAGCAGCTCGCTGGGGACCGGGGAGCTGTTTTTT